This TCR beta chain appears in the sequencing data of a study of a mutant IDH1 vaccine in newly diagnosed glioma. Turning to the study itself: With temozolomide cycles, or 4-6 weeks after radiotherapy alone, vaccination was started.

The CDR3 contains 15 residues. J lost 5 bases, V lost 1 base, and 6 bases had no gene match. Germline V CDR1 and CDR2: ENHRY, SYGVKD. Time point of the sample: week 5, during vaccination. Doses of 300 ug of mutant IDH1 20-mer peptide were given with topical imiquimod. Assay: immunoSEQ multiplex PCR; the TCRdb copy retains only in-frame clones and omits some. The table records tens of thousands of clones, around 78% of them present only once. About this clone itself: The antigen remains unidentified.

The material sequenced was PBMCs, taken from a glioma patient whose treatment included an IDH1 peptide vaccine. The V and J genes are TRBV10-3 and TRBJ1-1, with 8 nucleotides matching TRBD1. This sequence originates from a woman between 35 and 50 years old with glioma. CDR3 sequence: CAISELQGGRTEAFF. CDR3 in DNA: TGTGCCATCAGTGAGTTACAGGGGGGAAGGACTGAAGCTTTCTTT.